Listed below are T cell receptor beta chains from one sample, sequenced in a study of CD8 T cells in ankylosing spondylitis. TCRdb re-analysed the 5' RACE reads in MiXCR, keeping a single row per CDR3 protein. The data contain some 220,000 distinct CDR3 sequences, approximately 7.6% of them singletons. The specimen was blood, either unsorted or a sorted T cell fraction (not recorded which). The source is a female donor with ankylosing spondylitis or in good health (not recorded which). The CDR3 runs from the conserved cysteine through the conserved F or W. A D gene is named only where the DNA matches it firmly. Size is stated for part of the rows, as once, few or many counts, or as a class when the clone is expanded.

j_gene | d_gene | v_gene | len | abundance | CDR3nt | CDR3aa
TRBJ2-4 | - | TRBV9 | 16 | many | TGTGCCAGCAGCGTAGGGGAGGGGGCGCTGAAAAACATTCAGTACTTC | CASSVGEGALKNIQYF
TRBJ1-1 | TRBD1 | TRBV29-1 | 14 | few | TGCAGCGTTGACTCCCGGGACAGGGGGACTGAAGCTTTCTTT | CSVDSRDRGTEAFF
TRBJ1-1 | TRBD1 | TRBV11-2 | 14 | many | TGTGCCAGCAGTTTGACAGGGAGGGACACTGAAGCTTTCTTT | CASSLTGRDTEAFF
TRBJ1-2 | - | TRBV12-3/TRBV12-4 | 12 | many | TGTGCCAGCAGTTTTCAGAGTGGGGGCTACACCTTC | CASSFQSGGYTF
TRBJ1-1 | - | TRBV29-1 | 12 | many | TGCAGCGTTGAAGAGTCAATTGGTGAAGCTTTCTTT | CSVEESIGEAFF
TRBJ1-2 | TRBD1 | TRBV6-6 | 13 | many | TGTGCCAGCGGGGCGGACAGGGACTATGGCTACACCTTC | CASGADRDYGYTF
TRBJ2-4 | - | TRBV4-3 | 16 | many | TGCGCCAGCAGCCAAGACGGACCGCAGGTGGGGAACATTCAGTACTTC | CASSQDGPQVGNIQYF
TRBJ2-1 | - | TRBV9 | 14 | many | TGTGCCAGCAGCGTAGGTTTAGGGGTCAATGAGCAGTTCTTC | CASSVGLGVNEQFF
TRBJ2-1 | TRBD2 | TRBV10-3 | 15 | many | TGTGCCATCAGTGAGTCGACTAGCGGGAGGAATGAGCAGTTCTTC | CAISESTSGRNEQFF
TRBJ2-5 | - | TRBV7-2 | 14 | few | TGTGCCAGCAGCTTAAACCGCGGCCAAGAGACCCAGTACTTC | CASSLNRGQETQYF
TRBJ2-5 | TRBD2 | TRBV12-3/TRBV12-4 | 16 | many | TGTGCCAGCAGTTTGACTAGCGGGAGGGGGGAGGAGACCCAGTACTTC | CASSLTSGRGEETQYF
TRBJ1-5 | - | TRBV12-3/TRBV12-4 | 14 | many | TGTGCCAGCACCCTGGGACGGGACAATCAGCCCCAGCATTTT | CASTLGRDNQPQHF
TRBJ2-5 | TRBD2 | TRBV9 | 20 | many | TGTGCCAGCAGCGGTAAACACTCAGGACTAGCCCAAACCCAGGGAGAGACCCAGTACTTC | CASSGKHSGLAQTQGETQYF
TRBJ2-6 | - | TRBV10-2 | 15 | many | TGCGCCAGCGCGCAGGATTTCTCTGGGGCCAACGTCCTGACTTTC | CASAQDFSGANVLTF
TRBJ1-5 | - | TRBV7-8 | 15 | many | TGTGCCAGCACAGGTTTCGACACACTCTTAGCGGCCCAGCATTTT | CASTGFDTLLAAQHF
TRBJ2-4 | TRBD2 | TRBV5-6 | 17 | many | TGTGCCAGCAGCTTCGGGACTAGCGGAATCGGGGGAAACATTCAGTACTTC | CASSFGTSGIGGNIQYF
TRBJ2-7 | TRBD2 | TRBV4-3 | 18 | many | TGCGCCAGCAGCCAAGAGCTCGGACTAGCGGGGTTCTCCTACGAGCAGTACTTC | CASSQELGLAGFSYEQYF
TRBJ1-1 | - | TRBV10-3 | 13 | many | TGTGCCATCAGTGATATACGGGGCACTGAAGCTTTCTTT | CAISDIRGTEAFF
TRBJ2-1 | - | TRBV5-1 | 14 | - | TGCGCCAGCAGCCCTTTGGACAGCTACAATGAGCAGTTCTTC | CASSPLDSYNEQFF
TRBJ1-2 | - | TRBV20-1 | 11 | many | TGCAGTGCTAGACAGGCCTATGGCTACACCTTC | CSARQAYGYTF
TRBJ2-7 | - | TRBV5-1 | 15 | many | TGCGCCAGCAGCCCGACGGGACTCGAAACCTACGAGCAGTACTTC | CASSPTGLETYEQYF
TRBJ1-1 | - | TRBV6-5 | 16 | many | TGTGCCAGCAGTTCTCACCCTGGACGTGAATATACTGAAGCTTTCTTT | CASSSHPGREYTEAFF
TRBJ1-5 | - | TRBV7-2 | 15 | many | TGTGCCAGCAGCTTAGAAAGAGGGAACAATCAGCCCCAGCATTTT | CASSLERGNNQPQHF
TRBJ2-1 | - | TRBV6-6 | 14 | few | TGTGCCAGCAGTCCCCAGCCCTCCTACAATGAGCAGTTCTTC | CASSPQPSYNEQFF
TRBJ1-5 | - | TRBV20-1 | 15 | few | TGCAGTGCTAGAGATTTCGGGGGAAACAATCAGCCCCAGCATTTT | CSARDFGGNNQPQHF
TRBJ2-7 | - | TRBV7-9 | 15 | few | TGTGCCAGCAGCTTACGGGCAGGGGCCACCTACGAGCAGTACTTC | CASSLRAGATYEQYF
TRBJ1-2 | - | TRBV27 | 13 | many | TGTGCCAGCAGTTTATTTGAGGGGCTTGGCTACACCTTC | CASSLFEGLGYTF
TRBJ2-5 | - | TRBV7-9 | 15 | few | TGTGCCAGCAGCCTCCTGGGAGAACTCCAAGAGACCCAGTACTTC | CASSLLGELQETQYF
TRBJ2-2 | - | TRBV4-3 | 13 | many | TGCGCCAGCAGCCAACTTTTGCGTCGGGAGCTGTTTTTT | CASSQLLRRELFF
TRBJ2-7 | - | TRBV3-1 | 14 | many | TGTGCCAGCAGGCAGGGACTTCTCTCCTACGAGCAGTACTTC | CASRQGLLSYEQYF
TRBJ2-7 | TRBD1 | TRBV20-1 | 16 | many | TGCAGTGCTAGCGAAAGGACAGGGCTCGGTAAGGACGAGCAGTACTTC | CSASERTGLGKDEQYF
TRBJ2-7 | TRBD2 | TRBV20-1 | 14 | many | TGCAGTGCTAGATTCCGCGGGGGAACCTACGAGCAGTACTTC | CSARFRGGTYEQYF
TRBJ1-1 | - | TRBV7-9 | 13 | - | TGTGCCAGCAGCTTTGGGGGGACTGCTGAAGCTTTCTTT | CASSFGGTAEAFF
TRBJ2-6 | TRBD1 | TRBV5-6 | 17 | many | TGTGCCAGCAGCTTAGGGACAGGGGTTCCTGGGGCCAACGTCCTGACTTTC | CASSLGTGVPGANVLTF
TRBJ1-4 | - | TRBV7-9 | 16 | few | TGTGCCAGCAGCTTAGGCCAGACGGCCAAGACGGAAAAACTGTTTTTT | CASSLGQTAKTEKLFF
TRBJ2-1 | - | TRBV2 | 14 | many | TGTGCCAGCATGGAGACTCCGAGGGCCAATGAGCAGTTCTTC | CASMETPRANEQFF
TRBJ1-6 | TRBD1 | TRBV6-4 | 14 | - | TGTGCCAGCAGCCGGGACAGGGGTTATTCACCCCTCCACTTT | CASSRDRGYSPLHF
TRBJ1-2 | - | TRBV5-1 | 17 | many | TGCGCCAGCAGCTCCATGGCCGGGCCTCCAAAAGGAGATGGCTACACCTTC | CASSSMAGPPKGDGYTF
TRBJ2-1 | - | TRBV7-2 | 11 | many | TGTGCCAGCAGCTTAAGTGAGAAGTGGTTCTTC | CASSLSEKWFF
TRBJ1-5 | - | TRBV15 | 17 | - | TGTGTCACCAGCAGATCAAAAGCCCGGGACGGCAATCAGCCCCAGCATTTT | CVTSRSKARDGNQPQHF